The 30 T cell receptor beta chains given below trace back to one sample, sequenced in a study of cytomegalovirus exposure and HLA in healthy donors. PCR used 60 Vbeta primers and 13 Jbeta primers. Only in-frame clones appear in the TCRdb table, and some are missing; sequencing was by immunoSEQ multiplex PCR. The data hold 140,000 to 150,000 clones, with 77% observed a single time. The sample was PBMCs. These receptors originate from a male donor in good health and CMV-seronegative.

The rearrangement links TRBV30 to TRBJ1-5, with D perhaps matching TRBD1 (6 bases). The CDR3 is made up of 14 amino acids. Germline CDR1 reads GTSNPN; CDR2 reads SVGIG (reference sequence). V was trimmed by 0 bases and J by 5 bases, leaving 11 bases between them. CDR3 in DNA: TGTGCCTGGAGTGTAACAGGGCCCGATCAGCCCCAGCATTTT. Translation: CAWSVTGPDQPQHF.

The chain recombines TRBV27 with TRBJ1-2; possible D gene TRBD1, 5 bases. Looked up from germline, CDR1 is MNHEY and CDR2 is SMNVEV (reference sequence). The length of the CDR3 is 14 residues. The V end was cut by 2 bases, the J end by 8 bases, with 15 bases between. CDR3 amino acids: CASSLDSSFSGYTF. The CDR3 DNA is TGTGCCAGCAGTTTAGACAGTTCGTTTTCAGGCTACACCTTC.

The chain links TRBV7-2 to TRBJ2-7, with 10 positions matching TRBD2. Germline loops: CDR1 SGHTA, CDR2 FQGNSA. With V trimmed by 4 bases and J by 5 bases, 2 bases remained unmatched. CDR3 length equals 13 residues. This CDR3 is CASSWGLANEQYF. The DNA for the CDR3 is TGTGCCAGCAGCTGGGGACTAGCGAACGAGCAGTACTTC.

The CDR3 reads CASSRASGGQNEQFF. CDR3 coding DNA: TGTGCCAGTAGTCGGGCTAGCGGGGGACAAAATGAGCAGTTCTTC. The chain uses TRBV19 and TRBJ2-1; 10 positions match TRBD2. The V and J ends lost 5 bases and 7 bases, in that order; junction bases with no gene match: 8. The CDR3 sequence is 15 residues long. The germline V gene encodes CDR1 LNHDA and CDR2 SQIVND (reference sequence).

This clone showed up just a few times. In DNA, the CDR3 is TGCGCCAGCAGTGCCCCGGGACAGGGGGGAGAGACCCAGTACTTC. Its translation: CASSAPGQGGETQYF. V and J are TRBV4-1 and TRBJ2-5; 11 nucleotides agree with TRBD1. Unmatched junction bases numbered 7, after V lost 6 bases and J lost 4 bases. Germline V gives CDR1 MGHRA, CDR2 YSYEKL. The CDR3 has 15 amino acids.

There are a few counts of this clone. CDR3 region: CSVYPQGASAEAFF. The CDR3 DNA is TGCAGCGTCTATCCACAGGGGGCCTCAGCTGAAGCTTTCTTT. The chain joins TRBV29-1 to TRBJ1-1, with 9 positions matching TRBD1. With 6 bases clipped from V and 6 bases from J, the junction kept 11 bases outside the gene matches. CDR3 size: 14 residues. Germline V gene data show CDR1 as SQVTM and CDR2 as ANQGSEA.

The rearrangement uses TRBV9 and TRBJ2-3; D unresolved. The germline CDR1 and CDR2 sequences are SGDLS and YYNGEE. The CDR3 runs to 14 residues. Trimming removed 3 bases from V and 10 bases from J, with 18 bases in between. CDR3 DNA: TGTGCCAGCAGCGCTGGGCCTACACCCCGTTCGCAGTATTTT. As protein: CASSAGPTPRSQYF. Combining the CDR3 with reference TRBV9 and TRBJ2-3 gives the whole variable domain DSGVTQTPKHLITATGQRVTLRCSPRSGDLSVYWYQQSLDQGLQFLIQYYNGEERAKGNILERFSAQQFPDLHSELNLSSLELGDSALYFCASSAGPTPRSQYFGPGTRLTVL.

This clone was observed a single time. The CDR3 nucleotides read TGTGCCAGCAGTGAAGGGCCACCGACCCAGTACTTC. Translating gives CASSEGPPTQYF. The J gene is TRBJ2-5, the V gene TRBV2; the D is unclear. This CDR3 is built from 12 residues. Trimming took 1 base from V and 7 from J, leaving 7 bases between them. Germline V CDR1 and CDR2: SNHLY, FYNNEI.

V usage is TRBV5-1 and J usage is TRBJ1-2; 9 bases are a match to TRBD1. Germline loops: CDR1 SGHRS, CDR2 YFSETQ. V dropped 3 bases and J dropped 0; count of bases not matched to a gene: 6. CDR3 length equals 16 residues. CDR3 DNA: TGCGCCAGCAGCTGGGGGGACAGGGACTCTAACTATGGCTACACCTTC. Its translation: CASSWGDRDSNYGYTF.

The chain recombines TRBV29-1 with TRBJ2-1; 11 nucleotides line up with TRBD2. The ends lost 7 bases at V and 3 bases at J; junction bases unmatched: 5. CDR1 and CDR2 (germline): SQVTM, ANQGSEA. The CDR3 is 14 residues long. The CDR3 region has the DNA TGCAGCGGGAAGACTAGCGGGGACTACAATGAGCAGTTCTTC. This encodes CSGKTSGDYNEQFF.

This chain joins TRBV27 and TRBJ1-1, with 7 positions matching TRBD1. Germline CDR1 and CDR2: MNHEY and SMNVEV (reference sequence). The ends lost 4 bases at V and 3 bases at J; junction bases unmatched: 8. The CDR3 is made up of 15 amino acids. The CDR3 coding sequence is TGTGCCAGCAGTTCGAAGGGGGCGGGATACACTGAAGCTTTCTTT. Protein product: CASSSKGAGYTEAFF.

Regarding this clone: At one end, the junction sequence differs from germline, possibly due to a read error. The rearrangement joins TRBV7-2 to TRBJ1-5; D is undetermined. The CDR3 sequence is 13 residues long. Per the germline V gene, CDR1 is SGHTA and CDR2 is FQGNSA. The CDR3 protein is CASSLAAPQPQHF. The CDR3 region has the DNA TGTGCCAGCAGCCTAGCGGCCCCTCAGCCCCAGCATTTT. The full variable domain, completed using reference TRBV7-2 and TRBJ1-5, is GAGVSQSPSNKVTEKGKDVELRCDPISGHTALYWYRQSLGQGLEFLIYFQGNSAPDKSGLPSDRFSAERTGGSVSTLTIQRTQQEDSAVYLCASSLAAPQPQHFGDGTRLSIL.

The rearrangement uses TRBV29-1 and TRBJ2-7; 7 nucleotides match TRBD1. CDR3 length: 13 residues. With 7 bases clipped from V and 3 bases from J, the junction kept 9 bases outside the gene matches. CDR1 is SQVTM and CDR2 is ANQGSEA in the germline V gene. The CDR3 loop is CSARQGGDYEQYF. In DNA form, the CDR3 reads TGCAGCGCCCGACAGGGCGGCGACTACGAGCAGTACTTC.

This chain links TRBV5-1 with TRBJ1-6; D call uncertain. Trimming pared 4 bases from V and 8 bases from J, leaving 10 bases between. Germline lookup yields CDR1 SGHRS and CDR2 YFSETQ. This CDR3 has 13 amino acids. The CDR3 protein is CASSVTGDSPLHF. CDR3 sequence (DNA): TGCGCCAGCAGCGTCACCGGGGATTCACCCCTCCACTTT.

The CDR3 here is CASREQGSTEAFF. The CDR3 DNA reads as TGTGCCAGCAGAGAACAGGGGAGCACTGAAGCTTTCTTT. This chain uses TRBV11-2 with TRBJ1-1, with 7 bases fitting TRBD1. Germline V gene data show CDR1 as SGHAT and CDR2 as FQNNGV. CDR3 length: 13 amino acids. J lost 4 bases, V lost 6 bases, and 5 bases had no gene match.

The chain is built from TRBV29-1 and TRBJ1-5; D ambiguous. The CDR3 consists of 14 residues. V was clipped by 6 bases and J by 0 bases, with 12 bases between them. The germline V gene encodes CDR1 SQVTM and CDR2 ANQGSEA. Here the CDR3 reads CSVTTEYSNQPQHF. CDR3 bases: TGCAGCGTAACAACAGAGTATAGCAATCAGCCCCAGCATTTT. Drawing the rest from reference TRBV29-1 and TRBJ1-5, the complete variable domain is SAVISQKPSRDICQRGTSLTIQCQVDSQVTMMFWYRQQPGQSLTLIATANQGSEATYESGFVIDKFPISRPNLTFSTLTVSNMSPEDSSIYLCSVTTEYSNQPQHFGDGTRLSIL.

On this clone itself: The junction shows a germline mismatch at one end, possibly a read error. The V call is TRBV14, the J call TRBJ1-1; D is possibly TRBD1 (5 bases). CDR3 length: 15 residues. CDR1 is SGHDN, CDR2 FVKESK, per germline. The CDR3 protein is CASSQEAGMNTEASF. For the CDR3, the DNA is TGTGCCAGCAGCCAAGAAGCAGGGATGAACACTGAAGCTTCCTTT.

This chain connects TRBV6-5 to TRBJ2-3, with 8 bases aligning to TRBD2. Germline lookup yields CDR1 MNHEY and CDR2 SVGAGI. J was trimmed by 6 bases and V by 6 bases; bases with no gene match: 11. This CDR3 spans 15 amino acids. CDR3: CASSPAGGSPDTQYF. The CDR3 DNA sequence: TGTGCCAGCAGCCCGGCGGGAGGATCCCCCGATACGCAGTATTTT.

V usage is TRBV6-1 and J usage is TRBJ2-5; possible D gene TRBD2, 6 bases. V shed 8 bases and J shed 0 bases, with 10 bases lying between them. This CDR3 is built from 13 residues. Germline V lookup: CDR1 MNHNS, CDR2 SASEGT. CDR3 region: CASGGTYQETQYF. CDR3 sequence (DNA): TGTGCCAGCGGGGGGACGTACCAAGAGACCCAGTACTTC.

This clone appeared a single time. This chain connects TRBV6-5 to TRBJ2-7; D possibly corresponds to TRBD1 (6 bases). This CDR3 contains 16 residues. Trimming removed 2 bases from V and 0 bases from J, with 14 bases in between. Germline V CDR1 and CDR2: MNHEY, SVGAGI. CDR3 sequence: CASSYTLRGGSYEQYF. The CDR3 nucleotides read TGTGCCAGCAGTTACACCCTTCGAGGGGGCTCCTACGAGCAGTACTTC.

V is TRBV10-2 and J is TRBJ1-5; D remains ambiguous. Trimming left V 5 bases short and J 4 bases short, with 9 bases between. Per the germline V gene, CDR1 is WSHSY and CDR2 is SAAADI. The CDR3 consists of 13 residues. In DNA form, the CDR3 reads TGCGCCAGCAGTTTTCCCGGGAATCAGCCCCAGCATTTT. Protein: CASSFPGNQPQHF.

The rearrangement links TRBV15 to TRBJ2-1, with D uncertain. This CDR3 is 15 amino acids long. The germline gives CDR1 LNHNV, CDR2 YYDKDF (reference sequence). Trimming removed 5 bases from V and 2 bases from J, with 13 bases in between. The CDR3 DNA reads as TGTGCCACCAGCTCTCCATCGGCGGCCTACAATGAGCAGTTCTTC. Its translation is CATSSPSAAYNEQFF.

CDR3 coding DNA: TGTGCCAGCAGCTCAGGACTAGCGGGGGGGAATACGCAGTATTTT. Translation gives CASSSGLAGGNTQYF. The chain links TRBV7-9 to TRBJ2-3; TRBD2 matches 15 bases. Per the germline V gene, CDR1 is SEHNR and CDR2 is FQNEAQ (reference sequence). The V and J ends lost 4 bases and 7 bases, in that order; junction bases with no gene match: 3. This CDR3 spans 15 amino acids.

Note on this clone: One junction end disagrees with the germline gene, perhaps due to a read error. The chain carries TRBV7-7 and TRBJ2-7; 7 bases agree with TRBD1. This CDR3 spans 14 amino acids. Germline CDR1 reads SSHAT; CDR2 reads FNYEAQ (reference sequence). The CDR3 sequence: CASSRDRASYEQYF. The CDR3 nucleotides read TGTGCTAGCAGCAGAGACAGGGCCTCCTACGAGCAGTACTTC.

This chain links TRBV7-9 with TRBJ2-7, with 10 nucleotides matching TRBD2. The CDR3 extends over 16 amino acids. Germline V gene sequence: CDR1 SEHNR, CDR2 FQNEAQ (reference sequence). Germline trimming cut 1 base from V and 2 bases from J; bases unmatched to any gene: 5. CDR3 in amino acids: CASSLGASGSPYEQYF. In DNA, the CDR3 is TGTGCCAGCAGCTTAGGCGCTAGCGGGAGCCCCTACGAGCAGTACTTC.

This clone was counted between two and nine times. V and J are TRBV7-2 and TRBJ2-7, with D possibly TRBD2 on 5 matching bases. Germline CDR1 SGHTA, CDR2 FQGNSA. The V end was cut by 1 base, the J end by 6 bases, with 13 bases between. This CDR3 is 14 amino acids long. The CDR3 region is CASSLDFGGGEQYF. The CDR3 DNA sequence: TGTGCCAGCAGCTTAGATTTCGGCGGAGGCGAGCAGTACTTC.

This chain links TRBV27 with TRBJ1-5; TRBD1 aligns across 9 bases. The length of the CDR3 is 15 residues. J gave up 7 bases and V 6 bases, and 10 bases lay outside the gene matches. The germline V gene encodes CDR1 MNHEY and CDR2 SMNVEV (reference sequence). The CDR3 nucleotides are TGTGCCAGCAGAGGGACAGGGTATCGTAGCCAGCCCCAGCATTTT. Amino acids: CASRGTGYRSQPQHF.

This clone was counted a few times. CDR3 sequence reads: CASSPETGHNEQFF. The CDR3 DNA reads as TGTGCCAGCTCACCAGAGACAGGGCACAATGAGCAGTTCTTC. The chain combines TRBV18 with TRBJ2-1; 7 nucleotides agree with TRBD1. The J segment lost 5 bases and the V segment lost 2 bases, leaving 3 bases of the junction unmatched. Germline V gene sequence: CDR1 KGHSH, CDR2 LQKENI. This CDR3 is built from 14 residues.

The chain carries TRBV19 and TRBJ2-7; a possible D gene is TRBD1 (5 bases). Trimming pared 6 bases from V and 4 bases from J, leaving 16 bases between. The CDR3 contains 14 residues. The V gene's germline CDR1 is LNHDA and CDR2 SQIVND (reference sequence). CDR3 nucleotide sequence: TGTGCCAGTAGCCCCCGACCTGGGGCTTACGAGCAGTACTTC. Protein: CASSPRPGAYEQYF. The complete variable domain, with remaining parts taken from reference TRBV19 and TRBJ2-7, reads DGGITQSPKYLFRKEGQNVTLSCEQNLNHDAMYWYRQDPGQGLRLIYYSQIVNDFQKGDIAEGYSVSREKKESFPLTVTSAQKNPTAFYLCASSPRPGAYEQYFGPGTRLTVT.

A remark on this clone: One end of the junction does not line up with germline, which may come from a read error. The chain carries TRBV11-2 and TRBJ1-3; D possibly corresponds to TRBD1 (5 bases). This CDR3 has 15 residues. Germline lookup yields CDR1 SGHAT and CDR2 FQNNGV. CDR3 nucleotides: TGTGCCAGCGGCTTACAACAAGGGGTCGGAAACACCATATATTTT. This codes for CASGLQQGVGNTIYF.